This T cell receptor (beta chain) was sequenced in a study of long-term antiretroviral therapy in people with HIV. Study findings and constraints: Regardless of time point, clones expanded before ART dominated the repertoire. Researchers lacked any data on ART adherence, viral resistance or therapy changes. Diversity went up after ART and still fell short of transplant donor controls. Possibly under older ART regimens, blood was drawn between about 2004 and 2017.

The count of this clone is one. Its antigen is as yet unknown. V lost 5 bases and J lost 10; bases outside the gene matches: 12. Germline-derived CDR1 and CDR2 are LNHDA and SQIVND (reference sequence). The CDR3 extends over 14 amino acids. Sequencing relied on immunoSEQ assay v3.0, run at survey level. Data came from immunoSEQ multiplex PCR; TCRdb stores just in-frame clones and leaves some out. This table has around 29,000 clones, 93% appearing once. This clonotype was obtained from a woman between 40 and 50 years old with HIV. Sample: unsorted PBMCs, taken around 6.3 years after starting antiretroviral therapy. The chain combines TRBV19 with TRBJ1-1; 8 bases are a match to TRBD1. The CDR3 nucleotides read TGTGCCAGTAGTCGGCAGGGGGCTACAGTTGGAGCTTTCTTT. As protein: CASSRQGATVGAFF.